This T cell receptor (beta chain) was identified in a study of cytomegalovirus exposure and HLA in healthy donors. Study summary: There were approximately 80 million unique TCRs (from HLA-typed donors) in an early data release.

PCR used 60 Vbeta primers and 13 Jbeta primers. The table came from immunoSEQ multiplex PCR; TCRdb's copy has only in-frame clones and leaves some out. Among 90,000 to 150,000 clones listed, over 65% were seen once. The germline gives CDR1 WNHNN, CDR2 SYGVQD (reference sequence). Germline trimming cut 8 bases from V and 8 bases from J; bases unmatched to any gene: 10. This CDR3 is built from 14 residues. This receptor was obtained from a female donor in good health and CMV-seronegative. The sample consisted of PBMCs. V is TRBV10-1 and J is TRBJ2-1, with TRBD2 identical over 9 bases. CDR3 residues: CASAGRGGPHEQFF. CDR3 coding DNA: TGCGCCAGCGCAGGGCGGGGGGGCCCGCATGAGCAGTTCTTC.